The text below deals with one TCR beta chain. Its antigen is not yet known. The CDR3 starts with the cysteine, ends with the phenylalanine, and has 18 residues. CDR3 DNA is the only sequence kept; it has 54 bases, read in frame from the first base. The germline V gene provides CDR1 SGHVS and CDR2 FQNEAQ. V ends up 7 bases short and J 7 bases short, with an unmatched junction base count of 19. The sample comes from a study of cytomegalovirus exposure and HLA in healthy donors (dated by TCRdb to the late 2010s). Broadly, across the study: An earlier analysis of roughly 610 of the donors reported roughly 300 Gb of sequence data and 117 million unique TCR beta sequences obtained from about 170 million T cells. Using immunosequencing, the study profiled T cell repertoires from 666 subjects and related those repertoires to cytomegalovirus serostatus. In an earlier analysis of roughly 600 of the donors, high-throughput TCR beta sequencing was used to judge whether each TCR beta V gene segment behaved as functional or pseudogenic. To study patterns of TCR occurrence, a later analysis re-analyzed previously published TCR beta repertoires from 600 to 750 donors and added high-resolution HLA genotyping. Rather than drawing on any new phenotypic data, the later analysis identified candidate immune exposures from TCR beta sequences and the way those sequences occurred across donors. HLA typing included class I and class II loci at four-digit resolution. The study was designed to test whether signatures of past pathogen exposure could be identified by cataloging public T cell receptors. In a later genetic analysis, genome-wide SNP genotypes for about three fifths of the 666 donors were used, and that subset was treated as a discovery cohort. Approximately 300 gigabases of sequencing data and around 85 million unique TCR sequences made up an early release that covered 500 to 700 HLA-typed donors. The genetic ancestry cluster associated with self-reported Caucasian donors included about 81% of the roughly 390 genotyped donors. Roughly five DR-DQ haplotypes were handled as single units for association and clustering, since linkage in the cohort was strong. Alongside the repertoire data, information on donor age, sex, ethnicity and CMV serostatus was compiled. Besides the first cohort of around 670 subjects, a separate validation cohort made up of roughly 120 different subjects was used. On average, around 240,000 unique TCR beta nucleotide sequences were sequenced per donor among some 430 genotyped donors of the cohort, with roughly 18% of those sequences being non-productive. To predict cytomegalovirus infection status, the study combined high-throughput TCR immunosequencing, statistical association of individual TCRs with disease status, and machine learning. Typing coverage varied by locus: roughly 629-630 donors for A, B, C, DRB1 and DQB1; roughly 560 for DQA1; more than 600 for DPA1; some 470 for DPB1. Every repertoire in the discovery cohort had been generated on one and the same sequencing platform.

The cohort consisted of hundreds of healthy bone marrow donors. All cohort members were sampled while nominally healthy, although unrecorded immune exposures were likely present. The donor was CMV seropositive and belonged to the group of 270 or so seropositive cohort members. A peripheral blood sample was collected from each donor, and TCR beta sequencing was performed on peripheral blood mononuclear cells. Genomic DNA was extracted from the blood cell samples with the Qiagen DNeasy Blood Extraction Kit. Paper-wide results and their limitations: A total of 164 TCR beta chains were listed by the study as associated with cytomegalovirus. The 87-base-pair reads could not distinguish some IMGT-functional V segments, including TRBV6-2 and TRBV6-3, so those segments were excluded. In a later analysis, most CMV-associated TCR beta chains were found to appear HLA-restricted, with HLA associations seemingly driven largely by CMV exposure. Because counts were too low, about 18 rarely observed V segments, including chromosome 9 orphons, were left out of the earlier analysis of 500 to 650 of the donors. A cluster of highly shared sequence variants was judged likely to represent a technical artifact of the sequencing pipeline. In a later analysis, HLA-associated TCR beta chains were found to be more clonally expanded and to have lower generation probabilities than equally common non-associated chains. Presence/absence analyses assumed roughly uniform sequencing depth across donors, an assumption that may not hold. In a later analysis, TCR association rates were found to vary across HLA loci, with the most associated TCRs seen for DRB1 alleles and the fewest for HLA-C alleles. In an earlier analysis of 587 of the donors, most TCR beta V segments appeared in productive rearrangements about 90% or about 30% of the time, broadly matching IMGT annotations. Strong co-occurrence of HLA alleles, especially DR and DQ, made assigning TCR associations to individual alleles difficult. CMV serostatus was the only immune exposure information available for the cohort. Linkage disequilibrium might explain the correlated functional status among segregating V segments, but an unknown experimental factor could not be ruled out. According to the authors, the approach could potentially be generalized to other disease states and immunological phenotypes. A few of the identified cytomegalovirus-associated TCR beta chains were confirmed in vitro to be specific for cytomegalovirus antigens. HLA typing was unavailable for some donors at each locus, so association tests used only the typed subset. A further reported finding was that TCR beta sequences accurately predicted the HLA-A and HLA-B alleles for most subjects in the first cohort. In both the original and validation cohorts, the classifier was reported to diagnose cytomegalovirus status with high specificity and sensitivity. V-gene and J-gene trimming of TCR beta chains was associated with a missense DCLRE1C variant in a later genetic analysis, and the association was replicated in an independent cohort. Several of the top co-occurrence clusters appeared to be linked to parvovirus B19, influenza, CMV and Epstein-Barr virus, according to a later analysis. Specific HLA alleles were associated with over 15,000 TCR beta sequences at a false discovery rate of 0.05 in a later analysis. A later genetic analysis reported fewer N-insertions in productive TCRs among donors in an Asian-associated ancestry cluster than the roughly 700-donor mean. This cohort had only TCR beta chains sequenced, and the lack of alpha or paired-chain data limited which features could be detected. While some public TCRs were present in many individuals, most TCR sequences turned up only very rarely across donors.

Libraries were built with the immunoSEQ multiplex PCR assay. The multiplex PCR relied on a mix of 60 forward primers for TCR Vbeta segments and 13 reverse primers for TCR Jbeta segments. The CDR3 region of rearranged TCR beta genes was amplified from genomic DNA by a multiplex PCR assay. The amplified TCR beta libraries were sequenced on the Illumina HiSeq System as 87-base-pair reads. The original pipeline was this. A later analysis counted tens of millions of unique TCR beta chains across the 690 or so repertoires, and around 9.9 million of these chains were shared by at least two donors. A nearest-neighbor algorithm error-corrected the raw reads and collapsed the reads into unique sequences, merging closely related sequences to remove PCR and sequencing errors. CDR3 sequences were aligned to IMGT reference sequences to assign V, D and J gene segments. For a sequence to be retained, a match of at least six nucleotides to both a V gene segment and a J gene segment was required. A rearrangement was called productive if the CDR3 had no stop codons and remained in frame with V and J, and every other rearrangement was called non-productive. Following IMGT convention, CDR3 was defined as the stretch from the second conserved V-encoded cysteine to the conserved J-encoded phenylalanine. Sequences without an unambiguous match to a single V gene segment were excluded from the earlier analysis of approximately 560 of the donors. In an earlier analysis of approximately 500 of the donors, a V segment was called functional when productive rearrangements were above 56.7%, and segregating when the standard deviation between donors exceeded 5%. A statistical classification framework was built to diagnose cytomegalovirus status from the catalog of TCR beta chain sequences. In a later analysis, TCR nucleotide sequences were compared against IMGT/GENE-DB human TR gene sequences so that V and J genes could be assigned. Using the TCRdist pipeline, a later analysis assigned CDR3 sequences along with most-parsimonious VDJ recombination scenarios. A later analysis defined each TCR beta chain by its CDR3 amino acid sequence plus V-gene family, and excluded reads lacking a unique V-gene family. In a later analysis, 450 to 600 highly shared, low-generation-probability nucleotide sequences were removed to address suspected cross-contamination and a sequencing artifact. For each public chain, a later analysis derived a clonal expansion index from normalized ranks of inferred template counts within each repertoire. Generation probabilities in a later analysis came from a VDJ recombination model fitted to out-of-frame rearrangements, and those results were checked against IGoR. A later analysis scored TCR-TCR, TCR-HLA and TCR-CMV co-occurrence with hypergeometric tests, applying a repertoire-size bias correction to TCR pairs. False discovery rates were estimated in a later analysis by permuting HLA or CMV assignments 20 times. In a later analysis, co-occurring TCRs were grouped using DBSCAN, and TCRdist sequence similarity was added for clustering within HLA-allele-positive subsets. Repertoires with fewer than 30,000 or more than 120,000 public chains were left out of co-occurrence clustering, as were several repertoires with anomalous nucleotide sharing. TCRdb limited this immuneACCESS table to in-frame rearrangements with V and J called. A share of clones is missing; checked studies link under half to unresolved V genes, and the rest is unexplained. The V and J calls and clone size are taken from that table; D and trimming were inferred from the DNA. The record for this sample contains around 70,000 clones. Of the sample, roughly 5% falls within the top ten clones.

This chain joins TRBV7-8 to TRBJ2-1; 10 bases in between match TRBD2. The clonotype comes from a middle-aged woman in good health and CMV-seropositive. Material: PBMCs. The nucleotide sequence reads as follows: TGTGCCAGCACCTACAGGGAAATATCTAGCGGGAGCGAGAATGAGCAGTTCTTC. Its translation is CASTYREISSGSENEQFF. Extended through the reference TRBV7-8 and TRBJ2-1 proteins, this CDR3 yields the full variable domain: GAGVSQSPRYKVAKRGQDVALRCDPISGHVSLFWYQQALGQGPEFLTYFQNEAQLDKSGLPSDRFFAERPEGSVSTLKIQRTQQEDSAVYLCASTYREISSGSENEQFFGPGTRLTVL.